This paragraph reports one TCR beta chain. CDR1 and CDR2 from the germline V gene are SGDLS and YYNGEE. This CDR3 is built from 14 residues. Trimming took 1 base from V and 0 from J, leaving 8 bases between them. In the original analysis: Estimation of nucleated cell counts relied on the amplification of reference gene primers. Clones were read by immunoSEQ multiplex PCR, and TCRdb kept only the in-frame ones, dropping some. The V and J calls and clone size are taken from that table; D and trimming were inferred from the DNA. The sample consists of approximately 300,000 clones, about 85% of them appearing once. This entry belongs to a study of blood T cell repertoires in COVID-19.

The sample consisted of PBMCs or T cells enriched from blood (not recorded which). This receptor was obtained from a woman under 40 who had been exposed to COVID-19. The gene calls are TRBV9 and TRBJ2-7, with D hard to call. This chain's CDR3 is CASSVLTSSYEQYF. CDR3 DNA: TGTGCCAGCAGCGTATTAACGAGCTCCTACGAGCAGTACTTC.